Given below is one T cell receptor (beta chain) in context. Its antigen remains unidentified. Sequencing used immunoSEQ multiplex PCR; TCRdb keeps in-frame clones, though not all of them. The table has 120,000 to 150,000 clones, approximately 89% seen once. The V end lost 0 bases, the J end lost 4 bases, and 9 bases lay between the germline ends. CDR1 MNHEY and CDR2 SMNVEV come from the germline V gene (reference sequence). The CDR3 is made up of 15 amino acids. This record comes from a study of T cell responses to AZD1222 COVID-19 vaccine. Study-level results: It should be noted that donors were predominantly white British and more often female, and clonal diversity was possibly underestimated.

Sequenced material: peripheral blood, taken 28 days after the second AZD1222 dose. The chain links TRBV27 to TRBJ2-2; D is perhaps TRBD1 (6 bases). The TCR sequence derives from an adult who received the AZD1222 COVID-19 vaccine. CDR3 sequence reads: CASSLSTQGTGELFF. In nucleotides, the CDR3 is TGTGCCAGCAGTTTATCGACACAGGGCACCGGGGAGCTGTTTTTT.